The 22 T cell receptor beta chains listed next were all sequenced from one sample in a study. TCRdb re-called the RT-PCR reads with MiXCR, one entry per CDR3 protein. The sample shows more than 600,000 distinct CDR3 sequences, approximately 15% of them seen only once. The material sequenced was memory CD4+ T cells from blood. Receptors were obtained from a female donor in good health, serving as a healthy control.

This clonotype was detected a few times. The rearrangement joins TRBV6-5 to TRBJ2-7; TRBD2 might be the D (7 bases). Trimming removed 10 bases at V and 0 bases at J, with 13 bases between. From germline, CDR1 is MNHEY and CDR2 SVGAGI. The length of the CDR3 is 13 residues. The CDR3 DNA reads TGTGCCACCCGGGGAGGGGGCTCCTACGAGCAGTACTTC. Its protein product is CATRGGGSYEQYF.

CDR3 DNA: TGTGCCACCATTACCCCGGGACAAAGGAAACTGTTTTTT. It encodes CATITPGQRKLFF. The V and J genes are TRBV28 and TRBJ1-4, with D perhaps matching TRBD1 (6 bases). V gave up 10 bases and J gave up 11 bases, with 20 bases separating them. Germline V lookup: CDR1 MDHEN, CDR2 SYDVKM. This CDR3 region has 13 residues. The full variable domain, its missing parts supplied by reference TRBV28 and TRBJ1-4, is DVKVTQSSRYLVKRTGEKVFLECVQDMDHENMFWYRQDPGLGLRLIYFSYDVKMKEKGDIPEGYSVSREKKERFSLILESASTNQTSMYLCATITPGQRKLFFGSGTQLSVL.

J is TRBJ2-7 and V is TRBV11-2, with 8 bases aligning to TRBD2. This CDR3 has 17 amino acids. Germline CDR1 SGHAT, CDR2 FQNNGV. Trimming cost V 4 bases and J 3 bases; bases outside gene matches: 14. CDR3: CASSSLRIKAGDYEQYF. The CDR3 nucleotides are TGTGCCAGCAGCTCACTCCGGATTAAAGCGGGGGACTACGAGCAGTACTTC.

The rearrangement links TRBV9 to TRBJ1-3; D is uncertain. With 0 bases removed from V and 3 bases from J, the gap between germline ends came to 10 bases. This CDR3 contains 15 residues. CDR1 is SGDLS, CDR2 YYNGEE, per germline. CDR3 sequence reads: CASSVARGFGNTIYF. The CDR3 DNA follows: TGTGCCAGCAGCGTAGCTCGAGGGTTTGGAAACACCATATATTTT.

The sample holds many counts of this clonotype. A read error may account for a junction end that differs from germline. The CDR3 DNA is TGTGCCACCAGCCGAGACTTTAGCAATCAGCCCCAGCATTTT. Amino acid sequence: CATSRDFSNQPQHF. The chain combines TRBV15 with TRBJ1-5; D unclear. The CDR3 has 14 residues. The germline V gene encodes CDR1 LNHNV and CDR2 YYDKDF (reference sequence).

The chain carries TRBV20-1 and TRBJ1-5, with D perhaps TRBD1 (5 bases). With 6 bases removed from V and 5 bases from J, the gap between germline ends came to 17 bases. CDR3 size: 14 residues. Germline CDR1 DFQATT, CDR2 SNEGSKA (reference sequence). The CDR3 protein is CSAIGTPGHQPQHF. The DNA of the CDR3 is TGCAGTGCCATCGGGACTCCGGGGCATCAGCCCCAGCATTTT.

V is TRBV5-1 and J is TRBJ2-1; D is ambiguous. The CDR3 is made up of 14 amino acids. Between the trimmed V and J ends, which lost 2 bases and 9 bases, there was a span of 15 bases. The germline gives CDR1 SGHRS, CDR2 YFSETQ. The CDR3 spells CASSLFSGQGEQFF. Written as DNA, the CDR3 is TGCGCCAGCAGCTTATTTTCCGGTCAAGGTGAGCAGTTCTTC.

There are many counts of this clonotype. The chain is built from TRBV6-2 or TRBV6-3 and TRBJ2-1; D is undetermined. Trimming took off 7 bases at V and 0 bases at J, with 7 bases between the two ends. Germline loops: CDR1 MNHEY, CDR2 SVGEGT. This CDR3 has 13 amino acids. The CDR3 reads CASTPDSYNEQFF. CDR3 DNA: TGTGCCAGCACACCCGACTCCTACAATGAGCAGTTCTTC.

This clonotype was detected many times. The V and J genes are TRBV6-2 or TRBV6-3 and TRBJ1-2, with TRBD1 identical over 7 bases. The CDR3 consists of 13 residues. J lost 2 bases, V lost 8 bases, and 5 bases had no gene match. CDR1 is MNHEY, CDR2 SVGEGT, per germline. CDR3 amino acids: CASAPGGNYGYTF. CDR3 bases: TGTGCCAGCGCCCCAGGGGGGAACTATGGCTACACCTTC.

This clonotype was observed at least ten times. The chain joins TRBV12-3 or TRBV12-4 to TRBJ2-1; 8 nucleotides line up with TRBD1. The CDR3 consists of 15 residues. With V trimmed by 9 bases and J by 6 bases, 13 bases remained unmatched. The CDR3 here is CASTRARGQGNEQFF. The CDR3 DNA follows: TGTGCCAGTACCAGGGCGCGAGGACAGGGCAATGAGCAGTTCTTC.

For this clonotype: This may stem from a read error, because a much larger clone lies one nucleotide away. This chain connects TRBV7-2 to TRBJ2-3; D may be TRBD2 (7 bases). The V gene's germline CDR1 is SGHTA and CDR2 FQGNSA. The CDR3 has 17 amino acids. CDR3 in DNA: TGTGCCGGCAGCTGGAAGGGGGGGACTACTAGCACAGATACGCAGTATTTT. The encoded protein is CAGSWKGGTTSTDTQYF.

The chain uses TRBV6-4 and TRBJ2-1, with 15 nucleotides matching TRBD2. The CDR3 consists of 16 residues. Germline CDR1 is MRHNA and CDR2 is SNTAGT. V was pared by 6 bases and J by 6 bases, with 6 bases of the junction left unmatched. CDR3 bases: TGTGCCAGCAGCGCAGAGGGACTAGCGGGGGGCAATGAGCAGTTCTTC. Amino acid sequence: CASSAEGLAGGNEQFF.

The chain combines TRBV7-2 with TRBJ2-3; no definite D call. V shed 6 bases and J shed 4 bases, with 8 bases lying between them. The CDR3 totals 12 residues. Per the germline V gene, CDR1 is SGHTA and CDR2 is FQGNSA. CDR3 nucleotides: TGTGCCAGCAGACCCCCGGCAGATACGCAGTATTTT. Translating gives CASRPPADTQYF.

This clonotype has a handful of counts. The J gene is TRBJ1-5, the V gene TRBV5-1, with D unresolved. From germline, CDR1 is SGHRS and CDR2 YFSETQ. With 6 bases removed from V and 7 bases from J, the gap between germline ends came to 11 bases. The CDR3 has 12 amino acids. The CDR3 DNA reads as TGCGCCAGCAACGCGAAACGCCAGCCCCAGCATTTT. Amino acids: CASNAKRQPQHF.

This clonotype showed up just a few times. This chain uses TRBV6-5 with TRBJ1-2, with D unclear. The length of the CDR3 is 14 residues. Germline V gene data show CDR1 as MNHEY and CDR2 as SVGAGI. V lost 5 bases and J lost 2, with 12 bases in between. The CDR3 DNA follows: TGTGCCAGCAGTCTACGACGGACCAACTATGGCTACACCTTC. Encoded protein: CASSLRRTNYGYTF.

This clonotype appeared many times. The chain couples TRBV5-1 to TRBJ2-1, with D perhaps matching TRBD2 (5 bases). This CDR3 has 15 residues. Trimming stripped 2 bases from V and 0 bases from J, with 9 bases between. Germline V gives CDR1 SGHRS, CDR2 YFSETQ. CDR3 sequence: CASSFAGSSYNEQFF. The DNA for the CDR3 is TGCGCCAGCAGCTTTGCTGGGAGCTCCTACAATGAGCAGTTCTTC.

The gene calls are TRBV7-9 and TRBJ2-7; no clear D gene. The germline V gene has CDR1 SEHNR and CDR2 FQNEAQ (reference sequence). V gave up 2 bases and J gave up 6 bases, with 17 bases separating them. The CDR3 is made up of 15 amino acids. CDR3: CASSLIGPPGLEQYF. The CDR3, as DNA: TGTGCCAGCAGCTTAATCGGACCCCCGGGTCTCGAGCAGTACTTC.

This clonotype was detected many times. The chain couples TRBV27 to TRBJ1-6; a possible D gene is TRBD1 (5 bases). Germline CDR1 reads MNHEY; CDR2 reads SMNVEV (reference sequence). The CDR3 is 17 residues long. V gave up 3 bases and J gave up 0 bases, with 12 bases separating them. CDR3 sequence reads: CASSLGPQSSYNSPLHF. The CDR3 DNA sequence: TGTGCCAGCAGTTTGGGACCGCAGAGCTCCTATAATTCACCCCTCCACTTT.

V is TRBV5-1 and J is TRBJ1-1, with 7 bases fitting TRBD1. This CDR3 region has 15 residues. Germline V gene lookup returns CDR1 SGHRS and CDR2 YFSETQ. After removal of 3 bases from V and 4 bases from J, the junction contained 9 bases not matched to a gene. The CDR3 DNA reads TGCGCCAGCAGCTCCTACTCAGGGGGAAGCACTGAAGCTTTCTTT. Amino acids: CASSSYSGGSTEAFF. Using reference TRBV5-1 and TRBJ1-1 for the parts outside the CDR3, the full variable domain is KAGVTQTPRYLIKTRGQQVTLSCSPISGHRSVSWYQQTPGQGLQFLFEYFSETQRNKGNFPGRFSGRQFSNSRSEMNVSTLELGDSALYLCASSSYSGGSTEAFFGQGTRLTVV.

This clonotype was seen ten or more times. This chain connects TRBV20-1 to TRBJ2-3, with D perhaps TRBD2 (6 bases). The CDR3 loop spans 14 amino acids. Germline-derived CDR1 and CDR2 are DFQATT and SNEGSKA (reference sequence). Trimming took off 3 bases at V and 2 bases at J, with 12 bases between the two ends. In DNA form, the CDR3 reads TGCAGTGCTAGGCCCAGCGGGCTCACAGATACGCAGTATTTT. This translates into CSARPSGLTDTQYF.

This clonotype was counted many times. The V gene is TRBV7-3, the J gene TRBJ2-2, with 8 bases fitting TRBD1. V shed 5 bases and J 1 base; nucleotides not matched to a gene: 6. Germline V gene lookup returns CDR1 SGHTA and CDR2 FQGTGA. This CDR3 is built from 16 residues. The CDR3 region has the DNA TGTGCCAGCAGCCCCTCCGGGACAGGGAACACCGGGGAGCTGTTTTTT. Protein sequence: CASSPSGTGNTGELFF.

The chain uses TRBV7-2 and TRBJ2-3; 9 nucleotides align to TRBD1. CDR1 and CDR2 (germline): SGHTA, FQGNSA. The junction had 9 bases not matched to a gene; V was cut back by 2 bases and J by 6 bases. CDR3 length equals 16 residues. CDR3 region: CASSLTAGTGSDTQYF. Written as DNA, the CDR3 is TGTGCCAGCAGCTTAACAGCCGGGACAGGGTCTGATACGCAGTATTTT. The variable domain in full, completed from reference TRBV7-2 and TRBJ2-3, reads GAGVSQSPSNKVTEKGKDVELRCDPISGHTALYWYRQSLGQGLEFLIYFQGNSAPDKSGLPSDRFSAERTGGSVSTLTIQRTQQEDSAVYLCASSLTAGTGSDTQYFGPGTRLTVL.